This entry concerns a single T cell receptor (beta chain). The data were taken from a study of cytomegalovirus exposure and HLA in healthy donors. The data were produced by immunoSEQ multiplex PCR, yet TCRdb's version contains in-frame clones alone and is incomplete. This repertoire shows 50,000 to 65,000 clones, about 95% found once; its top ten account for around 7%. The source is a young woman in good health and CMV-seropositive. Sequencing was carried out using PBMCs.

The CDR3 loop reads CASSQVTTNSYEQYF. CDR3 DNA sequence: TGTGCCAGCAGCCAAGTTACTACAAACTCCTACGAGCAGTACTTC. The chain combines TRBV4-2 with TRBJ2-7, with unresolved D. The CDR3 loop spans 15 amino acids. CDR1 LGHNA and CDR2 YNFKEQ come from the germline V gene. Between the trimmed V and J ends, which lost 1 base and 0 bases, there was a span of 10 bases.